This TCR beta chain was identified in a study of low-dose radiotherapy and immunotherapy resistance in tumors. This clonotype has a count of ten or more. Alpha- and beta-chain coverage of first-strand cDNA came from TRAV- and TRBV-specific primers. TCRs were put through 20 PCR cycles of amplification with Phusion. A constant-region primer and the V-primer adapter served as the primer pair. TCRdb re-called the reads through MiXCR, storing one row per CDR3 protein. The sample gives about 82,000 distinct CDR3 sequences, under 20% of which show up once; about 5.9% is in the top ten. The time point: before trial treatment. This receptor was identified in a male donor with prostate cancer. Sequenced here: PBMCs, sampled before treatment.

CDR3 bases: TGTGCCAGCAGCCAAGGACAGGTCAACACCATATATTTT. Translating gives CASSQGQVNTIYF. The J gene is TRBJ1-3, the V gene TRBV7-9; TRBD1 aligns across 7 bases. In germline, CDR1 is SEHNR, CDR2 FQNEAQ (reference sequence). There are 13 residues in the CDR3. V was pared by 5 bases and J by 7 bases, with 5 bases of the junction left unmatched.